This T cell receptor beta chain is drawn from a study of cytomegalovirus exposure and HLA in healthy donors. On this clone itself: Antigen: not known.

PCR involved 60 Vbeta and 13 Jbeta primers. Measured with immunoSEQ multiplex PCR; TCRdb has only the in-frame clones, and not every one. Of more than 200,000 clones listed, over 75% are singletons. Germline V gene sequence: CDR1 MNHEY, CDR2 SMNVEV (reference sequence). The CDR3 covers 12 residues. Trimming took off 5 bases at V and 4 bases at J, with 9 bases between the two ends. Whole-study results and caveats: The study recorded about 150 TCR beta chains that were cytomegalovirus-associated.

The clonotype comes from a male donor in good health and CMV-seronegative. This rearrangement joins TRBV27 to TRBJ2-7; D may be TRBD2 (5 bases). What was sequenced was PBMCs. CDR3 residues: CASSRTPYEQYF. In DNA, the CDR3 is TGTGCCAGCAGTCGGACTCCATACGAGCAGTACTTC.